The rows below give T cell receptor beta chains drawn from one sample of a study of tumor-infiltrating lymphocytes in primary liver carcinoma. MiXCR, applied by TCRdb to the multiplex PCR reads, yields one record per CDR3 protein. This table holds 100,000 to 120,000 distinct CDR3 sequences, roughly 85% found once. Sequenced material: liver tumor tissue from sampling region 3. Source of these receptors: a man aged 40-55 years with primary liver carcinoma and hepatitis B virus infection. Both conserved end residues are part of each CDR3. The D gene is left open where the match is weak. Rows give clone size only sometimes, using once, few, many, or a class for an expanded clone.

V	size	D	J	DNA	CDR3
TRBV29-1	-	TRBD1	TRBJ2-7	TGCAGCATCGACAGGTCGGGGACAGTAGGAAGCTACGGGCAGTACTTC	CSIDRSGTVGSYGQYF
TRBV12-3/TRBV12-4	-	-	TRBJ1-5	TGTGTCAGCAGTTTAGGAGGCCAGTATAGCAATCAGCCCCAGCATTTT	CVSSLGGQYSNQPQHF
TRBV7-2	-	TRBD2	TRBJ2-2	TGTGCCAGCAGCCCCTTCGGGACTAGCGGGAGGGCCGGGGAGCTGTTTTTT	CASSPFGTSGRAGELFF
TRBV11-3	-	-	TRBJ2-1	TGTGCCAGCAGTATAACCCCAACGGAGCAGTTCTTC	CASSITPTEQFF
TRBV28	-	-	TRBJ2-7	TGTGCCAACAGGCCTCTACAGTCCGAGCAGCACTTC	CANRPLQSEQHF
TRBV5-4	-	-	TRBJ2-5	TGTGCCAGAAGCTTCCCGACAAGGGAAGAGACCCAGTACTTC	CARSFPTREETQYF
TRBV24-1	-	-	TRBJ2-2	TGTGCCACCAGTCCTATAGGGTCGAACACTGGGGAGCTGTTTTTT	CATSPIGSNTGELFF
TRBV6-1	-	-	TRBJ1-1	TGTGCCAGCAGTGCACAGCATAGGACTGAAGCTTTCTTT	CASSAQHRTEAFF
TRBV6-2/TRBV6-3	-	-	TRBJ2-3	TGTGCCAGCAGTTACACGAGGGAATCAGATACGCAGTATTTT	CASSYTRESDTQYF
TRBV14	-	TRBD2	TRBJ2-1	TGTGCCAGTAGTGCCGTAGCGGGTTGGGTAAACGATGAGCAGTTCTTC	CASSAVAGWVNDEQFF
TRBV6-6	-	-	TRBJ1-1	TGTGCCAGCAGTACAGAGGGGACTACTGAAGCTTTCTTC	CASSTEGTTEAFF
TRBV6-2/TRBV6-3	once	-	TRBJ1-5	TGTGCCAGCAGCCACGACAGGATAAATCAGCCCCAGCATTTT	CASSHDRINQPQHF
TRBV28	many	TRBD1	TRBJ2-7	TGTGCCAGCAGTTTAGACAGGGGGCGCTTTCACGAGCAGTACTTC	CASSLDRGRFHEQYF
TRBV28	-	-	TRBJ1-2	TGTGCCAGCAGTATGGATGGTTATGGCTACACCTTC	CASSMDGYGYTF
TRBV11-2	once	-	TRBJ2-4	TGTGCCAGCACCACTCCGGCAGTACCCAAAAACATTCAGTACTTC	CASTTPAVPKNIQYF
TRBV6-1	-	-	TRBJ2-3	TGTGCCAGCAAGTCACAGGGTCGGGGCACAGATACGCAGTGTTTT	CASKSQGRGTDTQCF
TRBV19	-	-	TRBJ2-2	TGTGCCAGTAGTAGCACAGGATCCACCGGGGAGCTGTTTTTT	CASSSTGSTGELFF
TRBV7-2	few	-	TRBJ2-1	TGTGCCAGCAGCTCTTTGCCCGATGAGCAGTTCTTC	CASSSLPDEQFF
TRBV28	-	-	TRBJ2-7	TGTGCCAGCAGCCCCCTGGCGGACCAGAGACTCGAGTACTTC	CASSPLADQRLEYF
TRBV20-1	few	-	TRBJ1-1	TGCAGTGCGTTAAGGACAGTTGAGGCTTTCTTT	CSALRTVEAFF
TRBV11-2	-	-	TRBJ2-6	TGTGCCAGCAGCATGGGAGGAGACAGGGACATTTCCCTCTCTGGGACCAACGTCCTGACTTTC	CASSMGGDRDISLSGTNVLTF
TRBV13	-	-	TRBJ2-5	TGTGCCGGCAACCCCCGGCCCGGGACTCCAGAGACCCAATACTTC	CAGNPRPGTPETQYF
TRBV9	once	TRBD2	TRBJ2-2	TGTGCCAGCAGCTTTAGCGGGAGGTCCGGCGGGGAGCTGTTTTTT	CASSFSGRSGGELFF
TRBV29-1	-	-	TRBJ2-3	TGCAACGTTTCCCCGGGGGATATGCAGTATTTT	CNVSPGDMQYF
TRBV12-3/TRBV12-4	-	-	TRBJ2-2	TGTGCCAGGGCCTGTGCAACCGGGGAGCTGTTTTTT	CARACATGELFF
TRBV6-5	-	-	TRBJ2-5	TGTGCCAGCAGTCCTCCCGTGGGCAGATCGAAGGAGACCCAGTACTTC	CASSPPVGRSKETQYF
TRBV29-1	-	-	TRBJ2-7	TGCAGCGTTGGTATGGACCCCAGCTCCTACGAGCAATACTTC	CSVGMDPSSYEQYF